This T cell receptor (beta chain) was found in a study of control samples from healthy donors and cancer patients. Generated by immunoSEQ multiplex PCR, the TCRdb table keeps only in-frame clones and is missing some. In the table there are under 450,000 clones, roughly 90% of which are singletons. Germline V CDR1 and CDR2: MDHEN, SYDVKM. V lost 10 bases to trimming and J lost 4 bases, with 15 bases between them. There are 13 residues in the CDR3. This chain connects TRBV28 to TRBJ2-3; D may match TRBD1 or TRBD2 (7 bases each). Sequencing was done on a sample of PBMCs. This receptor was identified in a man aged 40-55 years with head and neck cancer. CDR3 sequence reads: CAIGGGGADTQYF. CDR3 DNA sequence: TGTGCCATAGGGGGAGGGGGCGCAGATACGCAGTATTTT.